This T cell receptor beta chain derives from a study of T cell responses to AZD1222 COVID-19 vaccine. Whole-study findings and limits: Every sample of the repertoires postdated the peak T cell response. Spike-specific TCR depth and breadth grew after two AZD1222 doses.

TCRdb's table, derived via immunoSEQ multiplex PCR, lists solely in-frame clones and lacks some. The table includes 110,000 to 150,000 clones, around 90% detected once. Germline V CDR1 and CDR2: SGHDN, FVKESK. The CDR3 is 14 amino acids. The V end was cut by 2 bases, the J end by 3 bases, with 11 bases between. Notes on this clone: Antigen unknown.

The sample in question was peripheral blood, obtained on day 0 of AZD1222 vaccination. The V gene is TRBV14, the J gene TRBJ2-7, with D maybe TRBD1 (5 bases). This clonotype was obtained from an adult in good health. CDR3 sequence (DNA): TGTGCCAGCAGCCAATTAGGGGCACTCTACGAGCAGTACTTC. This encodes CASSQLGALYEQYF.